This T cell receptor beta chain was identified during a study of blood T cell repertoires in COVID-19. The CDR3 has 20 amino acids. Germline V lookup: CDR1 MDHEN, CDR2 SYDVKM. V was shortened by 3 bases and J by 0 bases, with 21 bases between the two germline ends. Generated by immunoSEQ multiplex PCR, the TCRdb table keeps only in-frame clones and is missing some. The sample shows approximately 200,000 clones, 80% to 90% of them seen only once. The study recruited people aged about 18 to 90 years across 20 to 30 US areas. Cohort allocation depended upon clinical history that participants reported. The genes are TRBV28 and TRBJ1-6; D is unclear. The sequence was obtained from a woman aged 18 to 35 in a cohort exposed to, infected with or recovered from COVID-19 (not recorded which). Specimen: PBMCs or T cells enriched from blood (not recorded which). The CDR3: CASSFYRTSRASSYNSPLHF. CDR3 bases: TGTGCCAGCAGTTTCTATCGAACGTCGAGGGCGAGCTCCTATAATTCACCCCTCCACTTT.